This entry concerns a single T cell receptor (beta chain). This sample stems from a study of T-cell memory formation after mild COVID-19. Trimming cost V 2 bases and J 7 bases; bases outside gene matches: 6. This CDR3 comprises 14 residues. CDR1 is LGHDT, CDR2 YNNKEL, per germline (reference sequence). MiXCR was run by TCRdb on the 5' RACE reads, yielding one entry per CDR3 protein. In the table there are 450,000 to 650,000 distinct CDR3 sequences, roughly 18% of which are singletons. This TCR came from an adult woman who had mild COVID-19 (a few samples of this study predate the infection). Cell type and time point are not known. The rearrangement links TRBV3-1 to TRBJ2-7; 9 nucleotides match TRBD1. Material: PBMCs or a T cell subset sorted from them (not recorded which). The CDR3 coding sequence is TGTGCCAGCAGCCAAAAGGGGACAGGGCATGAGCAGTACTTC. Encoded protein: CASSQKGTGHEQYF.